The 7 T cell receptor beta chains below were found in one sample sequenced in a study of T cells in Graves' hyperthyroidism and ophthalmopathy (dated by TCRdb to the late 2010s). To prepare the library, multiplex PCR was applied. TCRdb records Illumina HiSeq 2000 as the sequencer. Amplification of TCR beta CDR3 regions was carried out from RNA transcripts. The TCR CDR3 was subjected to a first round of RT-PCR using the HTBI primer set and the Qiagen OneStep RT-PCR kit. The public sequencing data were trimmed at Q25 with fastp and processed into clonotypes with MiXCR by TCRdb, which kept only in-frame beta chains. Each CDR3 protein appears once, grouped with its most common genes and DNA. This sample lists roughly 550,000 distinct CDR3 sequences; around 15% were detected once. The ten largest account for approximately 30% of the sample. The material sequenced was blood. Receptor source: a woman younger than 45 with Graves' ophthalmopathy.

In its sample, this clonotype was seen many times. The chain links TRBV24-1 to TRBJ2-2; 7 bases are a match to TRBD2. The V and J ends lost 3 bases and 3 bases, in that order; junction bases with no gene match: 6. CDR1 KGHDR and CDR2 SFDVKD come from the germline V gene. The CDR3 has 16 residues. The CDR3 DNA is TGTGCCACCAGTGATATGAGCGGGACCCACACCGGGGAGCTGTTTTTT. Encoded protein: CATSDMSGTHTGELFF.

At least ten counts were recorded for this clonotype. J is TRBJ1-1 and V is TRBV20-1; TRBD1 might be the D (6 bases). Deletions cut 1 base from V and 0 bases from J, with 18 bases between. Germline V gene sequence: CDR1 DFQATT, CDR2 SNEGSKA (reference sequence). CDR3 length: 17 residues. In nucleotides, the CDR3 is TGCAGTGCTAGAGCTTCGGGGGCCGGGGATCTGAACACTGAAGCTTTCTTT. Translating it yields CSARASGAGDLNTEAFF.

This chain uses TRBV20-1 with TRBJ2-3, with 9 bases aligning to TRBD2. The V gene's germline CDR1 is DFQATT and CDR2 SNEGSKA (reference sequence). Trimming cost V 7 bases and J 0 bases; bases outside gene matches: 20. This CDR3 comprises 19 residues. The CDR3 DNA reads as TGCAGTGTGATTGGGGGCGGGAGGGTCACCTTTTCTAGCACAGATACGCAGTATTTT. Encoded protein: CSVIGGGRVTFSSTDTQYF.

V gene TRBV6-2 or TRBV6-3 combines with J gene TRBJ2-2; D possibly corresponds to TRBD1 (6 bases). CDR1 is MNHEY, CDR2 SVGEGT, per germline. The V end lost 5 bases, the J end lost 7 bases, and 14 bases lay between the germline ends. The CDR3 has 14 residues. Here the CDR3 reads CASSLQGGGGELFF. The CDR3, as DNA: TGTGCCAGCAGTCTACAGGGTGGCGGCGGGGAGCTGTTTTTT.

This clonotype occurred many times. The V call is TRBV5-5, the J call TRBJ2-5; the D call may be TRBD1 or TRBD2 (5 bases each). The germline gives CDR1 SGHKS, CDR2 YYEKEE (reference sequence). The CDR3 extends over 16 amino acids. Trimming left V 4 bases short and J 5 bases short, with 21 bases between. This chain's CDR3 is CASSRKLTDEGETQYF. CDR3 sequence (DNA): TGTGCCAGCAGCAGGAAATTGACGGACGAGGGGGAGACCCAGTACTTC. Full variable domain (outside the CDR3, taken from reference TRBV5-5 and TRBJ2-5): DAGVTQSPTHLIKTRGQQVTLRCSPISGHKSVSWYQQVLGQGPQFIFQYYEKEERGRGNFPDRFSARQFPNYSSELNVNALLLGDSALYLCASSRKLTDEGETQYFGPGTRLLVL.

This clonotype has just a few counts. This chain connects TRBV12-3 or TRBV12-4 to TRBJ2-1, with 10 bases fitting TRBD2. The J segment lost 10 bases and the V segment lost 4 bases, leaving 10 bases of the junction unmatched. The CDR3 has 15 residues. The CDR3 spells CASSWSSGRAEEQFF. The CDR3 nucleotides are TGTGCCAGCAGTTGGTCGAGCGGGAGGGCCGAGGAGCAGTTCTTC.

This chain links TRBV4-1 with TRBJ2-1; TRBD1 matches 10 bases. Germline V gene sequence: CDR1 MGHRA, CDR2 YSYEKL. V lost 3 bases, J lost 5 bases, and 7 bases stayed unmatched. The CDR3 loop spans 16 amino acids. This CDR3 reads CASSHPLTGGHNEQFF. The CDR3 coding sequence is TGCGCCAGCAGCCACCCATTGACAGGGGGCCACAATGAGCAGTTCTTC.